This T cell receptor beta chain came from a study of blood T cell repertoires in COVID-19. TCRdb's copy holds only in-frame clones and misses some; the assay was immunoSEQ multiplex PCR. The data show some 200,000 clones, with about nine tenths seen just once and about 5% held by the top ten. Sequencing was performed on peripheral blood. The sequence came from a woman between 35 and 50 years old with acute or convalescent COVID-19.

CDR3 in amino acids: CASSSRAGANYGYTF. The CDR3 coding sequence is TGTGCCAGCAGCTCGCGCGCGGGCGCTAACTATGGCTACACCTTC. The chain is built from TRBV5-6 and TRBJ1-2; the D is unclear. The CDR3 contains 15 residues. Deletions cut 3 bases from V and 0 bases from J, with 12 bases between. Germline loops: CDR1 SGHDT, CDR2 YYEEEE. The variable domain in full, with the rest retrieved from reference TRBV5-6 and TRBJ1-2, is DAGVTQSPTHLIKTRGQQVTLRCSPKSGHDTVSWYQQALGQGPQFIFQYYEEEERQRGNFPDRFSGHQFPNYSSELNVNALLLGDSALYLCASSSRAGANYGYTFGSGTRLTVV.